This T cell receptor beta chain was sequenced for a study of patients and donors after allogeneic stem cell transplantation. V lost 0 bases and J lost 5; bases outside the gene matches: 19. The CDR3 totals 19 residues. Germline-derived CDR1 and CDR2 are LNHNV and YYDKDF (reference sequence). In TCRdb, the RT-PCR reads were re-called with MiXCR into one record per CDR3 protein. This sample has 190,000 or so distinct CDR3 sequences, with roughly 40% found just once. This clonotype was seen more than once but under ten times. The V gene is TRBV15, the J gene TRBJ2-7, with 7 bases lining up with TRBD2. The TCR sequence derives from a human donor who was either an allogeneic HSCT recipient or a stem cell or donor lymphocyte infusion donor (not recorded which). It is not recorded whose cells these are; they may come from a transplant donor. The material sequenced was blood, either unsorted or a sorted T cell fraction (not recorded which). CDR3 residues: CATSRDRGSALQVSHEQYF. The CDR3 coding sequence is TGTGCCACCAGCAGAGATCGCGGGAGTGCTTTACAGGTATCTCACGAGCAGTACTTC.